The clone carrying this T cell receptor (beta chain) was recorded only once. Clones were sequenced by immunoSEQ multiplex PCR, and TCRdb holds only the in-frame ones, with some missing. The sample records more than 95,000 clones, 85% to 90% being singletons. The germline V and J ends were trimmed by 5 bases and 7 bases, with 17 bases remaining between them. There are 15 residues in the CDR3. Germline CDR1 and CDR2: MDHEN and SYDVKM. The sample belongs to a study of control samples from healthy donors and cancer patients. Sample: PBMCs. The gene calls are TRBV28 and TRBJ2-2; no definite D call. The source is a woman aged 45 to 65 with colorectal cancer. CDR3 loop: CASSPKSKLGGELFF. In DNA, the CDR3 is TGTGCCAGCAGTCCAAAGTCAAAATTAGGCGGGGAGCTGTTTTTT.